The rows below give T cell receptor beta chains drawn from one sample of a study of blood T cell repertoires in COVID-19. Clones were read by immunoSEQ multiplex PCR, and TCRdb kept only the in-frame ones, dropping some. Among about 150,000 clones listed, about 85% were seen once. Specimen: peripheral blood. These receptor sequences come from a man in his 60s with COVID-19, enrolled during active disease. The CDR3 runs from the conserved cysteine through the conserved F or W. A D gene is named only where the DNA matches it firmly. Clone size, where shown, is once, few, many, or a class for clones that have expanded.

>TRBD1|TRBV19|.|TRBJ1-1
CASGERDRPTEAFF
TGTGCCAGCGGAGAAAGGGACAGGCCCACTGAAGCTTTCTTT
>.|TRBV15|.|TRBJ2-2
CATSRQTNTGELFF
TGTGCCACCAGCAGACAGACGAACACCGGGGAGCTGTTTTTT
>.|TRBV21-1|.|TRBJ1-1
CASKLGGTEAFF
TGTGCCAGCAAGTTGGGGGGCACTGAAGCTTTCTTT
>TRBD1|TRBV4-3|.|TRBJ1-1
CASSQGQGVMNTEAFF
TGCGCCAGCAGCCAAGGACAGGGGGTGATGAACACTGAAGCTTTCTTT
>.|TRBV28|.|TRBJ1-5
CASVSGQINQPQHF
TGTGCCAGCGTTTCAGGACAGATCAATCAGCCCCAGCATTTT
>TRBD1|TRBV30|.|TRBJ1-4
CAWGTGVSEKLFF
TGTGCCTGGGGGACAGGGGTTTCCGAAAAACTGTTTTTT
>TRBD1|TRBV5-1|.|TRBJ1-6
CASSLGQGSSPLHF
TGCGCCAGCAGCTTGGGACAGGGATCGTCACCCCTCCACTTT
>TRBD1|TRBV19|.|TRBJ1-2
CASTPDRARYGYTF
TGTGCCAGTACCCCTGACAGGGCGCGGTATGGCTACACCTTC
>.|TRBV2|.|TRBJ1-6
CASSEDGGAGSPLHF
TGTGCCAGCAGTGAAGATGGGGGGGCAGGTTCACCCCTCCACTTT
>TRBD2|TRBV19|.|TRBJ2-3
CASSILRGSGRPSDTQYF
TGTGCCAGTAGTATACTCCGGGGAAGCGGGAGGCCCTCAGATACGCAGTATTTT
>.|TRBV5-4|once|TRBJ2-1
CASSPRQNNEQFF
TGTGCCAGCAGCCCCCGACAGAACAATGAGCAGTTCTTC
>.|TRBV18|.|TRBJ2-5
CASSPGTLWGQETQYF
TGTGCCAGCTCACCGGGGACACTTTGGGGCCAAGAGACCCAGTACTTC
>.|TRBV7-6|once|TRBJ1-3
CASSLAGTSNGNTIYF
TGTGCCAGCAGCTTAGCCGGGACAAGCAATGGAAACACCATATATTTT
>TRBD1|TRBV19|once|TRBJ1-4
CASSRNTGQNEKLFF
TGTGCCAGTAGTCGCAACACGGGACAGAATGAAAAACTGTTTTTT
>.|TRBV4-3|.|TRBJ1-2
CASSQGSGVSYGYTF
TGCGCCAGCAGCCAAGGTTCGGGGGTCTCATATGGCTACACCTTC
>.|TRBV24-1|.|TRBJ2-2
CATSDLARGGTGELFF
TGTGCCACCAGTGATTTAGCCAGGGGTGGAACCGGGGAGCTGTTTTTT
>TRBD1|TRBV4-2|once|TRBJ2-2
CASSQDPEQGDHTGELFF
TGTGCCAGCAGCCAAGACCCCGAACAGGGGGACCACACCGGGGAGCTGTTTTTT
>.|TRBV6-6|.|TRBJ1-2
CASSYVGQANGYTF
TGTGCCAGCAGTTACGTCGGCCAGGCAAATGGCTACACCTTC
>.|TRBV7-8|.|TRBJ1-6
CASSPRQDNSPLHF
TGTGCCAGCAGCCCTCGACAAGATAATTCACCCCTCCACTTT
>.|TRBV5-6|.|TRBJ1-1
CASSLEAGWAEAFF
TGTGCCAGCAGCTTGGAGGCAGGGTGGGCTGAAGCTTTCTTT
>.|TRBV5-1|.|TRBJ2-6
CASTLVISGANVLTF
TGCGCCAGCACCCTAGTAATATCTGGGGCCAACGTCCTGACTTTC
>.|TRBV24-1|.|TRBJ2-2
CATSDFQGQGNTGELFF
TGTGCCACCAGTGATTTCCAGGGGCAAGGGAACACCGGGGAGCTGTTTTTT
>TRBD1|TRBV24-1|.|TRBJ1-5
CATGAGTGGQPQHF
TGTGCCACCGGCGCCGGGACAGGGGGTCAGCCCCAGCATTTT
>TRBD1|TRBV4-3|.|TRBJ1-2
CASSQAFPGTGSFGYTF
TGCGCCAGCAGCCAAGCATTTCCCGGGACAGGGTCTTTTGGCTACACCTTC
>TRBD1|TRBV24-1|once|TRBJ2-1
CATRPGQGVYNEQFF
TGTGCCACCAGACCGGGACAGGGGGTTTACAATGAGCAGTTCTTC
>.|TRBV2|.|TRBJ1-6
CASSGNGNNSPLHF
TGTGCCAGCAGTGGAAACGGTAATAATTCACCCCTCCACTTT
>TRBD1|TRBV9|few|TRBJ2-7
CASSPQPAGGNYEQYF
TGTGCCAGCAGCCCCCAACCGGCAGGGGGCAACTACGAGCAGTACTTC
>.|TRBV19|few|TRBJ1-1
CASSIWGDTEAFF
TGTGCCAGTAGTATTTGGGGGGACACTGAAGCTTTCTTT
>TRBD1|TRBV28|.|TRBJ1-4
CASSLGGTGSEKLFF
TGTGCCAGCAGTTTGGGGGGGACAGGGAGTGAAAAACTGTTTTTT
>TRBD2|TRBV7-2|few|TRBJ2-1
CASLSSGLRNEQFF
TGTGCCAGCCTCTCTAGCGGGCTACGCAATGAGCAGTTCTTC
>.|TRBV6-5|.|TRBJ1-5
CATGGSNQPQHF
TGTGCCACCGGGGGGAGCAATCAGCCCCAGCATTTT